This TCR beta chain was sequenced during a study of blood T cell repertoires in COVID-19. For the study at large: Sample material is recorded as cDNA or gDNA derived from T cells, B-cell-depleted T cells, or PBMCs.

V dropped 5 bases and J dropped 4; count of bases not matched to a gene: 13. CDR1 and CDR2 from the germline V gene are SEHNR and FQNEAQ (reference sequence). The CDR3 has 18 amino acids. This clone was seen only a few times. Clones were sequenced by immunoSEQ multiplex PCR, and TCRdb holds only the in-frame ones, with some missing. The table lists 150,000 to 200,000 clones, approximately 80% of them singletons. This chain uses TRBV7-9 with TRBJ2-1, with TRBD2 matching 11 bases. The clonotype originates from a human donor in a cohort sampled during active COVID-19. Material: peripheral blood. The CDR3 sequence: CASSPAASGRTSYNEQFF. In nucleotides, the CDR3 is TGTGCCAGCAGCCCCGCCGCTAGCGGGAGGACCTCTTACAATGAGCAGTTCTTC.